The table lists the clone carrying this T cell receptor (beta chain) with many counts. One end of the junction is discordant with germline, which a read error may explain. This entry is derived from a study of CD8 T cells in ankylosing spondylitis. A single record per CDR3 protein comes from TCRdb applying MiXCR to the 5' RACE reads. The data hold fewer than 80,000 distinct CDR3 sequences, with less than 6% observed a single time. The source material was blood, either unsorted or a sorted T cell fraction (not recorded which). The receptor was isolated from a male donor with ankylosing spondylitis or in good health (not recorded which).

CDR3 bases: TGCAGTGCTGGAGAACAGGGGGTAGATTTCTTT. This gives the protein CSAGEQGVDFF. The chain carries TRBV20-1 and TRBJ1-1, with 8 bases that match TRBD1. The CDR3 covers 11 residues. Germline V gene sequence: CDR1 DFQATT, CDR2 SNEGSKA (reference sequence).